These 17 T cell receptor beta chains were all obtained from the same sample, sequenced in a study of shared clonotypes between healthy human individuals. Repertoires were generated with immunoSEQ multiplex PCR, while TCRdb's copy carries only in-frame clones and drops some. Here the sample spans some 2,500,000 clones, around 93% being singletons. The specimen was naive CD4+ T cells from PBMCs. Noted subset: CD45RA+ positively selected. The source of these receptors is a man between 18 and 35 years old in good health. Some clones in this sample may be carry-over from other donors' samples.

The genes are TRBV6-4 and TRBJ2-5; 8 bases agree with TRBD1. Trimming took 5 bases from V and 3 from J; bases not matched to a gene: 5. CDR3 length equals 14 residues. Germline lookup yields CDR1 MRHNA and CDR2 SNTAGT. The CDR3 DNA reads TGTGCCAGCAGTTCCCCGGACAGGGAAGAGACCCAGTACTTC. This gives the protein CASSSPDREETQYF.

This chain connects TRBV6-1 to TRBJ2-6; D might be TRBD2 (5 bases). Trimming shortened V by 5 bases and J by 1 base, and 9 bases separated the two germline ends. There are 15 residues in the CDR3. CDR1 is MNHNS, CDR2 SASEGT, per germline. The CDR3 protein is CASSIRGSGANVLTF. In nucleotides, the CDR3 is TGTGCCAGCAGTATACGGGGTTCTGGGGCCAACGTCCTGACTTTC.

J is TRBJ1-1 and V is TRBV18, with D possibly TRBD1 on 5 matching bases. CDR3 length equals 15 residues. Trimming cost V 3 bases and J 1 base, with 12 bases left between them. The germline CDR1 and CDR2 sequences are KGHSH and LQKENI. CDR3 protein: CASSPGGGENTEAFF. In DNA, the CDR3 is TGTGCCAGCTCACCGGGGGGGGGAGAGAACACTGAAGCTTTCTTT.

The chain employs TRBV6-1 and TRBJ1-3; tentatively, D is TRBD1 (6 bases). V gave up 2 bases and J gave up 7 bases, with 12 bases separating them. Germline V gene data show CDR1 as MNHNS and CDR2 as SASEGT. CDR3 size: 14 residues. CDR3 region: CASSEFTGLNTIYF. In DNA, the CDR3 is TGTGCCAGCAGTGAATTTACAGGGTTGAACACCATATATTTT.

This clone was seen a single time. The chain employs TRBV6-1 and TRBJ1-2, with TRBD1 matching 7 bases. Germline V gives CDR1 MNHNS, CDR2 SASEGT. With V trimmed by 0 bases and J by 4 bases, 5 bases remained unmatched. The CDR3 spans 15 residues. In DNA form, the CDR3 reads TGTGCCAGCAGTGAAGCGACAGGGACCTCCTATGGCTACACCTTC. Its translation: CASSEATGTSYGYTF.

The genes are TRBV15 and TRBJ2-1; 9 bases are shared with TRBD2. Losses at the gene ends were 6 bases for V and 8 bases for J; bases not matched to a gene: 8. The CDR3 is made up of 14 amino acids. From germline, CDR1 is LNHNV and CDR2 YYDKDF (reference sequence). The DNA for the CDR3 is TGTGCCACCAGACCGAGGCGGGAGGGCTATGAGCAGTTCTTC. Translation: CATRPRREGYEQFF.

This clone was recorded once. The J gene is TRBJ2-7, the V gene TRBV4-2; TRBD1 matches 8 bases. The CDR3 has 15 residues. Looked up from germline, CDR1 is LGHNA and CDR2 is YNFKEQ. Losses at the gene ends were 1 base for V and 5 bases for J; bases not matched to a gene: 7. The CDR3 protein is CASSQVARGRDEQYF. CDR3 DNA sequence: TGTGCCAGCAGCCAAGTGGCCAGGGGGCGGGACGAGCAGTACTTC.

The chain carries TRBV28 and TRBJ2-3; the D gene is possibly TRBD1 (6 bases). The CDR3 has 15 residues. Germline lookup yields CDR1 MDHEN and CDR2 SYDVKM. Deletions cut 2 bases from V and 6 bases from J, with 15 bases between. In DNA, the CDR3 is TGTGCCAGCAGTTTAACCGGTCAGGGGAAGGATACGCAGTATTTT. It yields the protein CASSLTGQGKDTQYF.

The chain couples TRBV4-1 to TRBJ1-5; 7 bases match TRBD1. This CDR3 comprises 15 residues. The ends lost 3 bases at V and 6 bases at J; junction bases unmatched: 8. The germline gives CDR1 MGHRA, CDR2 YSYEKL. The CDR3 sequence is CASSQPTGIGQPQHF. The CDR3 DNA is TGCGCCAGCAGCCAGCCGACAGGGATAGGTCAGCCCCAGCATTTT.

The rearrangement links TRBV28 to TRBJ2-7; 13 bases are shared with TRBD2. This CDR3 has 14 amino acids. The germline V gene has CDR1 MDHEN and CDR2 SYDVKM. With V trimmed by 6 bases and J by 6 bases, 5 bases remained unmatched. The CDR3: CASSQTSGGFEQYF. The CDR3 nucleotides are TGTGCCAGCAGCCAGACTAGCGGGGGGTTCGAGCAGTACTTC.

The chain has TRBV15 and TRBJ1-3; D is unclear. Deletions cut 0 bases from V and 4 bases from J, with 16 bases between. This CDR3 region has 17 residues. Germline values: CDR1 LNHNV, CDR2 YYDKDF (reference sequence). CDR3 loop: CATSREVGLNSGNTIYF. The CDR3 DNA is TGTGCCACCAGCAGAGAAGTGGGGTTAAATTCGGGAAACACCATATATTTT.

The rearrangement links TRBV6-4 to TRBJ2-3; TRBD1 might be the D (5 bases). The CDR3 length is 14 residues. The germline V gene encodes CDR1 MRHNA and CDR2 SNTAGT. Trimming removed 6 bases at V and 5 bases at J, with 15 bases between. The CDR3 here is CASSRLGRGDTQYF. In DNA form, the CDR3 reads TGTGCCAGCAGCAGACTGGGTAGGGGAGATACGCAGTATTTT.

This clone was counted once. This chain uses TRBV30 with TRBJ2-1; TRBD1 might be the D (7 bases). Germline V gives CDR1 GTSNPN, CDR2 SVGIG (reference sequence). The CDR3 has 15 amino acids. V dropped 3 bases and J dropped 5 bases, with 17 bases sitting between them. The CDR3 nucleotides are TGTGCCTGGAGAAGGTGGAGGGGGCGGGACAATGAGCAGTTCTTC. It specifies CAWRRWRGRDNEQFF.

The J gene is TRBJ1-5, the V gene TRBV30; D remains unclear. This CDR3 is built from 14 residues. Trimming shortened V by 2 bases and J by 2 bases, and 10 bases separated the two germline ends. CDR1 GTSNPN and CDR2 SVGIG come from the germline V gene (reference sequence). CDR3 loop: CAWSKRRGNQPQHF. Here the CDR3 DNA reads TGTGCCTGGAGTAAGAGGAGGGGCAATCAGCCCCAGCATTTT.

For this clone: The sample contains more than one DNA sequence encoding this CDR3. The J gene is TRBJ2-5, the V gene TRBV9; weak D call: TRBD1 (7 bases). The CDR3 is 14 amino acids. Trimming pared 0 bases from V and 5 bases from J, leaving 11 bases between. In germline, CDR1 is SGDLS, CDR2 YYNGEE. This CDR3 reads CASSVAGGGETQYF. The DNA of the CDR3 is TGTGCCAGCAGCGTAGCAGGGGGAGGTGAGACCCAGTACTTC.

This rearrangement joins TRBV28 to TRBJ2-5, with D unresolved. Germline assignment: CDR1 MDHEN and CDR2 SYDVKM. CDR3 length equals 13 residues. The V end was cut by 3 bases, the J end by 0 bases, with 5 bases between. This chain's CDR3 is CASSLWDQETQYF. CDR3 DNA: TGTGCCAGCAGTTTGTGGGACCAAGAGACCCAGTACTTC. The full variable domain, completed using reference TRBV28 and TRBJ2-5, is DVKVTQSSRYLVKRTGEKVFLECVQDMDHENMFWYRQDPGLGLRLIYFSYDVKMKEKGDIPEGYSVSREKKERFSLILESASTNQTSMYLCASSLWDQETQYFGPGTRLLVL.

The rearrangement links TRBV5-6 to TRBJ2-5; 7 nucleotides agree with TRBD2. Germline CDR1 and CDR2: SGHDT and YYEEEE. The CDR3 totals 15 residues. The ends lost 2 bases at V and 6 bases at J; junction bases unmatched: 10. CDR3 region: CASSFAVGGGQTQYF. CDR3 nucleotide sequence: TGTGCCAGCAGCTTCGCGGTCGGGGGAGGGCAGACCCAGTACTTC.